One sample yielded the 3 T cell receptor beta chains listed below, sequenced in a study of blood T cell repertoires in COVID-19. Clones were read by immunoSEQ multiplex PCR, and TCRdb kept only the in-frame ones, dropping some. The data contain 300,000 to 400,000 clones, 88% of them singletons. Material: PBMCs or T cells enriched from blood (not recorded which). The source of these receptors is a woman in her twenties or thirties with acute COVID-19.

The genes are TRBV11-2 and TRBJ2-3; 9 bases map to TRBD1. CDR1 and CDR2 (germline): SGHAT, FQNNGV. This CDR3 contains 20 residues. V lost 0 bases and J lost 1; bases outside the gene matches: 14. The CDR3 reads CASSLEYQDRGYVGTDTQYF. CDR3 coding DNA: TGTGCCAGCAGCTTAGAATATCAGGACAGGGGTTATGTTGGCACAGATACGCAGTATTTT.

The chain links TRBV30 to TRBJ1-3; a weak D match, TRBD1 (6 bases). The CDR3 extends over 16 amino acids. V lost 2 bases and J lost 4, with 18 bases in between. Germline V gives CDR1 GTSNPN, CDR2 SVGIG (reference sequence). The CDR3 sequence: CAWSRGQAGLGNTIYF. The CDR3 DNA follows: TGTGCCTGGAGTAGGGGACAAGCGGGGTTGGGAAACACCATATATTTT.

The chain combines TRBV30 with TRBJ1-5; tentative D call: TRBD1 (5 bases). The CDR3 spans 16 residues. In germline, CDR1 is GTSNPN, CDR2 SVGIG (reference sequence). Deletions cut 1 base from V and 2 bases from J, with 15 bases between. CDR3 amino acids: CAWSAAGTLGNQPQHF. CDR3 in DNA: TGTGCCTGGAGTGCCGCCGGGACTTTGGGCAATCAGCCCCAGCATTTT.